This is a list of T cell receptor beta chains from one sample in a study of T cells after yellow fever vaccination. One entry per CDR3 protein results from TCRdb running MiXCR on the 5' RACE reads. The table records 400,000 or so distinct CDR3 sequences, more than 5.5% of them present only once. The specimen comprised PBMCs, sampled 5 days after the yellow fever booster vaccination. The receptors come from a man in his thirties or forties who received the YFV17D yellow fever vaccine. CDR3s include the opening cysteine and the closing phenylalanine or tryptophan. The order of the fields is J gene, D gene, clone size, V gene, CDR3 protein, CDR3 DNA. D genes are given only for firm matches. Clone sizes are given selectively: once, few, many, or a class where the clone is expanded.

TRBJ1-1 | TRBD1 | few | TRBV29-1 | CSVQKGDRDSEAFF | TGCAGCGTCCAAAAGGGGGACAGGGACTCTGAAGCTTTCTTT
TRBJ2-2 | . | few | TRBV3-1 | CASSHLGRGELFF | TGTGCCAGCAGCCACCTGGGGCGGGGGGAGCTGTTTTTT
TRBJ2-1 | TRBD2 | few | TRBV19 | CASSIGLAGEDEQFF | TGTGCCAGTAGTATCGGACTAGCGGGAGAAGATGAGCAGTTCTTC
TRBJ2-3 | . | . | TRBV5-6 | CASSLSQGSDTQYF | TGTGCCAGCAGCTTGTCGCAGGGGTCAGATACGCAGTATTTT
TRBJ2-7 | TRBD2 | many | TRBV11-2 | CASSLRTGQRLAGNSYEQYF | TGTGCCAGCAGCTTAAGGACGGGACAGCGACTAGCGGGGAACTCCTACGAGCAGTACTTC
TRBJ1-1 | . | few | TRBV7-9 | CASSFKGMNTEAFF | TGTGCCAGCAGCTTTAAGGGGATGAACACTGAAGCTTTCTTT
TRBJ1-3 | . | many | TRBV6-5 | CASSYSRQFSGNTIYF | TGTGCCAGCAGTTACTCGAGGCAGTTCTCTGGAAACACCATATATTTT
TRBJ2-7 | TRBD2 | few | TRBV3-1 | CASSLASGSTVEQYF | TGTGCCAGCAGCCTAGCTAGCGGGAGCACGGTTGAGCAGTACTTC
TRBJ2-5 | . | few | TRBV7-9 | CASRLGELNQYF | TGTGCCAGCAGGCTAGGGGAGCTGAACCAGTACTTC
TRBJ2-1 | TRBD1 | . | TRBV7-2 | CASRKLRDSTYNEQFF | TGTGCCAGCAGAAAACTCCGGGACAGTACCTACAATGAGCAGTTCTTC
TRBJ2-3 | . | . | TRBV5-1 | CASSSSWADTQYF | TGCGCCAGCAGCTCCTCTTGGGCAGATACGCAGTATTTT
TRBJ2-1 | . | . | TRBV21-1 | CASSKLSSGPYNEQFF | TGTGCCAGCAGCAAATTATCTAGCGGTCCTTACAATGAGCAGTTCTTC
TRBJ2-7 | . | many | TRBV12-3/TRBV12-4 | CASSLALMGGSGTYEQYF | TGTGCCAGCAGTTTAGCGCTAATGGGGGGCTCTGGGACCTACGAGCAGTACTTC
TRBJ2-1 | TRBD2 | few | TRBV12-3/TRBV12-4 | CASRTAGGPGEQFF | TGTGCCAGCAGAACCGCGGGAGGGCCGGGTGAGCAGTTCTTC
TRBJ1-4 | . | few | TRBV5-6 | CASSLVSSEKLFF | TGTGCCAGCAGCTTAGTATCCAGTGAAAAACTGTTTTTT
TRBJ2-7 | . | few | TRBV29-1 | CSVVHLSYEQYF | TGCAGCGTTGTGCACTTATCCTACGAGCAGTACTTC
TRBJ2-3 | TRBD2 | . | TRBV18 | CASSPLEAGEVKDTQYF | TGTGCCAGCTCACCACTGGAAGCGGGAGAGGTTAAAGATACGCAGTATTTT
TRBJ2-1 | . | many | TRBV20-1 | CSARLNEQFF | TGCAGTGCTAGATTGAATGAGCAGTTCTTC
TRBJ2-3 | TRBD2 | few | TRBV11-2 | CASSSVGGLSTDTQYF | TGTGCCAGCTCGAGCGTGGGGGGACTAAGCACAGATACGCAGTATTTT
TRBJ2-1 | . | few | TRBV15 | CATSRDPRDFNEQFF | TGTGCCACCAGCAGAGATCCCAGGGACTTCAATGAGCAGTTCTTC
TRBJ2-7 | . | many | TRBV28 | CASSLSPPRDDYEQYF | TGTGCCAGCAGTTTATCACCCCCACGCGACGACTACGAGCAGTACTTC
TRBJ2-5 | TRBD2 | . | TRBV20-1 | CSACPSGVYQETQYF | TGCAGTGCCTGTCCGAGCGGGGTGTACCAAGAGACCCAGTACTTC
TRBJ2-7 | TRBD1 | many | TRBV4-3 | CASSQDLDRPPYYF | TGCGCCAGCAGCCAAGATTTGGACAGGCCGCCTTACTACTTC
TRBJ1-1 | . | . | TRBV20-1 | CCAKGVGGSTEAFF | TGCTGTGCGAAGGGGGTGGGTGGGTCCACTGAAGCTTTCTTT
TRBJ1-1 | . | . | TRBV24-1 | CATSDPRVAEAFF | TGTGCCACCAGTGACCCCAGGGTCGCTGAAGCTTTCTTT
TRBJ2-7 | . | . | TRBV7-9 | CASSLALGQLSTGINEQYF | TGTGCCAGCAGCTTAGCGCTCGGTCAGTTGTCCACGGGAATCAACGAGCAGTACTTC
TRBJ1-5 | TRBD1 | . | TRBV7-2 | CASSPWTGMGNQPQHF | TGTGCCAGCAGCCCCTGGACAGGGATGGGGAATCAGCCCCAGCATTTT
TRBJ2-2 | . | few | TRBV7-6 | CASSPHANGELFF | TGTGCCAGCAGCCCACATGCGAACGGGGAGCTGTTTTTT
TRBJ2-3 | . | many | TRBV27 | CASSALSTDTQYF | TGTGCCAGCTCAGCCCTTAGCACAGATACGCAGTATTTT
TRBJ2-7 | . | many | TRBV20-1 | CSAGETHEQYF | TGCAGTGCGGGAGAGACCCACGAGCAGTACTTC
TRBJ2-5 | TRBD2 | . | TRBV18 | CASSPVAGVETQYF | TGTGCCAGCTCACCTGTAGCGGGAGTGGAGACCCAGTACTTC
TRBJ2-1 | TRBD2 | . | TRBV20-1 | CSAAPPLAGGRGEQFF | TGCAGTGCTGCCCCCCCCCTAGCGGGAGGGCGGGGTGAGCAGTTCTTC
TRBJ2-2 | TRBD2 | many | TRBV6-2/TRBV6-3 | CAITTSRTSSGTGELFF | TGTGCCATTACCACCTCGAGGACTAGTTCGGGTACCGGGGAGCTGTTTTTT
TRBJ2-2 | TRBD2 | . | TRBV6-5 | CASSYGLAVNTGELFF | TGTGCCAGCAGTTACGGGCTAGCGGTTAACACCGGGGAGCTGTTTTTT
TRBJ2-6 | . | few | TRBV30 | CAWAVSGANVLTF | TGTGCCTGGGCGGTTTCAGGGGCCAACGTCCTGACTTTC